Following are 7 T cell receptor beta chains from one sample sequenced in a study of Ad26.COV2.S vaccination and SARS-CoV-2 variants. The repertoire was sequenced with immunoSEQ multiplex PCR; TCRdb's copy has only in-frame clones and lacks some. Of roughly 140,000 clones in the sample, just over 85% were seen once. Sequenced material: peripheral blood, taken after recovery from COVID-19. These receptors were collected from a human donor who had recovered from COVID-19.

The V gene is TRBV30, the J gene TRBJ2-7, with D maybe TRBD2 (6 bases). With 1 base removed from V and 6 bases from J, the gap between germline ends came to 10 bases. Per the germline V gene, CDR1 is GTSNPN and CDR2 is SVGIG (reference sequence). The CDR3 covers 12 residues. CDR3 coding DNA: TGTGCCTGGAGTGGGAGGGGAAGCGAGCAGTACTTC. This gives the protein CAWSGRGSEQYF.

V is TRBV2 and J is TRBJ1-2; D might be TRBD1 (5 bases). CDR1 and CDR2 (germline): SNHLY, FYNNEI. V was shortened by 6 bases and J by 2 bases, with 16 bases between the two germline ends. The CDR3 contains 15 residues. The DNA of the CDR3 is TGTGCCAGCAGGGAGGGATTGGGGACGAACTATGGCTACACCTTC. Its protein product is CASREGLGTNYGYTF.

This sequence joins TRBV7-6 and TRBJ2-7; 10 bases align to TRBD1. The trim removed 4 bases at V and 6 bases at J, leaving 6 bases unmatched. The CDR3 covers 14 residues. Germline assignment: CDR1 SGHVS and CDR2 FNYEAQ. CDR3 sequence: CASSSGQGLGEQYF. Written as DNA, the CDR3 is TGTGCCAGCAGCTCGGGACAGGGGTTAGGCGAGCAGTACTTC. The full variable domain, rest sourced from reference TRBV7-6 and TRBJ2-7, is GAGVSQSPRYKVTKRGQDVALRCDPISGHVSLYWYRQALGQGPEFLTYFNYEAQQDKSGLPNDRFSAERPEGSISTLTIQRTEQRDSAMYRCASSSGQGLGEQYFGPGTRLTVT.

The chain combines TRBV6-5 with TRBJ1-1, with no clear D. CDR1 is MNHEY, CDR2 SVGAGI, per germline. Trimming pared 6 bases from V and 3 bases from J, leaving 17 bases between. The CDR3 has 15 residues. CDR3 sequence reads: CASREDEDRDTEAFF. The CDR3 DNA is TGTGCCAGCAGGGAGGACGAAGACCGGGACACTGAAGCTTTCTTT.

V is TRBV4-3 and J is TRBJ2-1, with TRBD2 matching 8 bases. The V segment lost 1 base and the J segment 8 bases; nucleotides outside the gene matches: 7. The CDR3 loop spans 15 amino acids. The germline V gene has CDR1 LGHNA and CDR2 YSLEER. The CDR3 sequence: CASSQAGTRYHEQFF. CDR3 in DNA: TGCGCCAGCAGCCAAGCAGGGACTAGGTACCATGAGCAGTTCTTC.

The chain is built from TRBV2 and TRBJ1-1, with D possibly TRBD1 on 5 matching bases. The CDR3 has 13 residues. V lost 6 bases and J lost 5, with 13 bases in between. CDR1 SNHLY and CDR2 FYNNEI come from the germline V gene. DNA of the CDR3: TGTGCCAGCAGCAGGGAACTTACGACTGAAGCTTTCTTT. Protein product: CASSRELTTEAFF.

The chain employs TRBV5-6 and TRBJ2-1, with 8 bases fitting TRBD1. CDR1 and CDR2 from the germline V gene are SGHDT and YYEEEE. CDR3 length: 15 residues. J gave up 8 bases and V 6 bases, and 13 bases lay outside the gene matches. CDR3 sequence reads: CASNPPGRGRDEQFF. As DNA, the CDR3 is TGTGCCAGCAACCCCCCTGGCAGGGGGCGAGATGAGCAGTTCTTC.